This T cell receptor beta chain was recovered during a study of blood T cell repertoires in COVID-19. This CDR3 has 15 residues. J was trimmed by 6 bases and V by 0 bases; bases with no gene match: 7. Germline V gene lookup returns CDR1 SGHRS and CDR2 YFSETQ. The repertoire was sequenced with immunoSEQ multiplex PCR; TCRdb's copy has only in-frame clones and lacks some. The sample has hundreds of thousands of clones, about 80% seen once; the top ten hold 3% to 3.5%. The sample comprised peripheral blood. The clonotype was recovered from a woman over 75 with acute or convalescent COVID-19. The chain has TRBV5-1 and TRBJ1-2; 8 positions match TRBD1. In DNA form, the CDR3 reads TGCGCCAGCAGCTTGGTTGGCAGGGGGCTAGATGGCTACACCTTC. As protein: CASSLVGRGLDGYTF.